These T cell receptor beta chains were read from a single sample in a study of a mutant IDH1 vaccine in newly diagnosed glioma. Antigen specificity for these receptors is unknown. Some clones are missing from TCRdb's copy, which holds only in-frame ones; the method was immunoSEQ multiplex PCR. Here the sample spans 45,000 to 65,000 clones, roughly 77% being singletons. Specimen: PBMCs, collected from a glioma patient whose treatment included an IDH1 peptide vaccine. The receptor source for this set is a woman in her 40s with glioma. Some clones in this sample may be carry-over from other donors' samples. Each CDR3 is given with its conserved first and last residue. D genes are given only for firm matches. Clone size is given for some rows only: seen once, a few or many times, or a class if the clone is expanded.

CDR3nt | CDR3aa | d_gene | j_gene | v_gene | abundance
TGTGCCAGCAGCTTGGGCCTCCCAATTGACGAGCAGTACTTC | CASSLGLPIDEQYF | - | TRBJ2-7 | TRBV11-2 | -
TGTGCCAGCAGTGGGTTGGAGACAGATACGCAGTATTTT | CASSGLETDTQYF | - | TRBJ2-3 | TRBV2 | -
TGTGCTAGTGGTCCTACAGGGGACCTTGAAGCTTTCTTT | CASGPTGDLEAFF | TRBD1 | TRBJ1-1 | TRBV12-5 | -
TGTGCCTGGAGGGGAGGGTCTGGAAACACCATATATTTT | CAWRGGSGNTIYF | - | TRBJ1-3 | TRBV30 | -
TGCGCCAGCAGCCAAGATCTGGCTAGCGTACAAGAGACCCAGTACTTC | CASSQDLASVQETQYF | - | TRBJ2-5 | TRBV4-1 | -
TGTGCCAGCAGTTTAGAGACAGGGTCAAATTCACCCCTCCACTTT | CASSLETGSNSPLHF | TRBD1 | TRBJ1-6 | TRBV27 | -
TGTGCCAGCAGTGAAGCGCGTCAGGTCTACGAGCAGTACTTC | CASSEARQVYEQYF | - | TRBJ2-7 | TRBV2 | -
TGCAGCGTTGAAGGGGTAGCGGGGAACACAGATACGCAGTATTTT | CSVEGVAGNTDTQYF | TRBD2 | TRBJ2-3 | TRBV29-1 | -
TGTGCCAGCAGCCAAGAGTTGCTAGCGGGACAAGAGACCCAGTACTTC | CASSQELLAGQETQYF | TRBD2 | TRBJ2-5 | TRBV14 | -
TGTGCCACCAGCAGAGGGGGCCCAGGGGGAGGCTACACCTTC | CATSRGGPGGGYTF | TRBD1 | TRBJ1-2 | TRBV15 | -
TGCGCCAGCAGCGCGGGACGGAGCTCTGGAAACACCATATATTTT | CASSAGRSSGNTIYF | - | TRBJ1-3 | TRBV5-1 | -
TGTGCCAGCAGCATTGGGCGAGCAATGGGGTTCTTC | CASSIGRAMGFF | - | TRBJ2-1 | TRBV9 | -
TGCAGCGTTGGGGGGACAGGGGGCTACAATGAGCAGTTCTTC | CSVGGTGGYNEQFF | TRBD1 | TRBJ2-1 | TRBV29-1 | once
TGTGCCAGCAGTAGACAGGGGTTTTCACCCCTCCACTTT | CASSRQGFSPLHF | TRBD1 | TRBJ1-6 | TRBV2 | -
TGTGCCAGCAGCCGGGATTCAAAAGGAAACACCATATATTTT | CASSRDSKGNTIYF | - | TRBJ1-3 | TRBV7-2 | -
TGCGCCAGCAGCCAAGAAAGGTTTAGCGGGGGGCTCCAGTTCTTC | CASSQERFSGGLQFF | TRBD2 | TRBJ2-1 | TRBV4-3 | once
TGTGCCTGTAACAGGGAACCCTATGGCTACACCTTC | CACNREPYGYTF | - | TRBJ1-2 | TRBV2 | -
TGTGCCAGCAGCTCCAGACTAGCGGGGGGGCCGAGTGAGCAGTTCTTC | CASSSRLAGGPSEQFF | TRBD2 | TRBJ2-1 | TRBV7-6 | -
TGTGCCAGCAGCTTAATCAAGGGTGGCGAGCAGTACTTC | CASSLIKGGEQYF | - | TRBJ2-7 | TRBV11-3 | once
TGTGCCAGCAGTCCTCCCCAGCGGGGGGGCATTGCTACGCAGTATTTT | CASSPPQRGGIATQYF | TRBD2 | TRBJ2-3 | TRBV2 | -
TGTGCCAGCAGCCAACGCACAGGGGGGTACTATGGCTACACCTTC | CASSQRTGGYYGYTF | TRBD1 | TRBJ1-2 | TRBV14 | -
TGTGCCAGCAGCGAAGCATGGACACCAACTAATGAAAAACTGTTTTTT | CASSEAWTPTNEKLFF | - | TRBJ1-4 | TRBV4-2 | -
TGTGCCAGCAGAAGTAGCGGGATTGCCAAAAACATTCAGTACTTC | CASRSSGIAKNIQYF | TRBD2 | TRBJ2-4 | TRBV2 | -
TGTGCCAGCACCCTCCAGGGGCTTGATGGCTACACCTTC | CASTLQGLDGYTF | - | TRBJ1-2 | TRBV9 | -
TGTGCCAGCAGAGTTGACAGAAATAATGAAAAACTGTTTTTT | CASRVDRNNEKLFF | - | TRBJ1-4 | TRBV6-1 | once
TGTGCCAGCAGCCGAGGGGGGTCCTATAATTCACCCCTCCACTTT | CASSRGGSYNSPLHF | - | TRBJ1-6 | TRBV27 | once
TGTGCCAGCAGCGAGGGGGACAGCAACTATGGCTACACCTTC | CASSEGDSNYGYTF | TRBD1 | TRBJ1-2 | TRBV5-6 | once
TGTGCCAGCAGTGAGGGGGCTAGCGGGGGGGCGGCCTCCTACGAGCAGTACTTC | CASSEGASGGAASYEQYF | TRBD2 | TRBJ2-7 | TRBV6-1 | -
TGTGCCAGTAGTATCCCCCCTAACTATGGCTACACCTTC | CASSIPPNYGYTF | - | TRBJ1-2 | TRBV19 | few
TGTGCTAGCAGCTTGGACACATACAATGAGCAGTTCTTC | CASSLDTYNEQFF | - | TRBJ2-1 | TRBV7-7 | -
TGTGCCAGTAGTATAGATCTCGAACATTGGAACACTGAAGCTTTCTTT | CASSIDLEHWNTEAFF | - | TRBJ1-1 | TRBV19 | -
TGTGCCAGCAGCTTGGGGACTAGCGGATCCTACGAGCAGTACTTC | CASSLGTSGSYEQYF | TRBD2 | TRBJ2-7 | TRBV11-2 | few
TGCAGCGTTGAAGTTCGCACAGGTGGCTCCTATGGCTACACCTTC | CSVEVRTGGSYGYTF | - | TRBJ1-2 | TRBV29-1 | -
TGTGCCAGTAGTATTAGTGAGCTAGCCAAAAACATTCAGTACTTC | CASSISELAKNIQYF | - | TRBJ2-4 | TRBV19 | -
TGTGCCAGCAGCGGCGGGACGGATTGGACCGGGGAGCTGTTTTTT | CASSGGTDWTGELFF | - | TRBJ2-2 | TRBV9 | few
TGTGCCAGCAGTCGTGATAGCGGGGGGGCAGGGGATACGCAGTATTTT | CASSRDSGGAGDTQYF | TRBD2 | TRBJ2-3 | TRBV9 | -
TGTGCCAGCAGCAGGGGGGGGGACTATGGCTACACCTTC | CASSRGGDYGYTF | - | TRBJ1-2 | TRBV7-9 | -
TGTGCCAGCAGTCCTTGGGGGGGTGTGGAGACCCAGTACTTC | CASSPWGGVETQYF | TRBD2 | TRBJ2-5 | TRBV27 | -
TGTGCCAGCAAACCCTCGACAGGCGGCTGGGGCTACACCTTC | CASKPSTGGWGYTF | - | TRBJ1-2 | TRBV6-6 | -